This T cell receptor (beta chain) came from a study of blood T cells in healthy people across ages. Across the study: In model experiments, template switching was able to capture about one barcoded beta molecule for every two T cells that were present.

The donors, all healthy, were Caucasians living in Russia, aged about 6 to 90. Each sample provided at least 5.5 micrograms of extracted total RNA. With a J-beta primer mix and a sample-barcoded 5' primer, a second PCR ran about 7 to 12 cycles. TCRdb passed the 5' RACE reads through MiXCR, listing each CDR3 protein once. The sample shows 700,000 or so distinct CDR3 sequences, 22% of them seen only once. This clonotype was seen a handful of times. The TCR was taken from a man between 65 and 85 years old in good health. What was sequenced was blood.

CDR3 DNA sequence: TGTGCCAGCAGGACTAGCGGGAGCTTCAGCATGGAGACCCAGTACTTC. Translated: CASRTSGSFSMETQYF. J is TRBJ2-5 and V is TRBV5-5, with 12 bases that match TRBD2. This CDR3 has 16 amino acids. The V segment lost 5 bases and the J segment 5 bases; nucleotides outside the gene matches: 10. CDR1 is SGHKS, CDR2 YYEKEE, per germline (reference sequence).